This is a list of T cell receptor beta chains from one sample in a study of STAT3 mutations in large granular lymphocyte leukemia. Clones were sequenced by immunoSEQ multiplex PCR, and TCRdb holds only the in-frame ones, with some missing. The profile shows 40,000 to 50,000 clones, around 80% of them singletons. The sequenced material came from PBMCs. These receptors were collected from a human donor with T large granular lymphocyte leukemia. Some clones in this sample may be carry-over from other donors' samples. CDR3s include the opening cysteine and the closing phenylalanine or tryptophan. The order of the fields is CDR3 length, V gene, D gene, clone size, J gene, CDR3 DNA, CDR3 protein. A D gene is named only where the DNA matches it firmly. Clone size is given for some rows only: seen once, a few or many times, or a class if the clone is expanded.

length: 15
V: TRBV9
D: .
size: .
J: TRBJ2-3
DNA: TGTGCCAGCAGCGTAAAGGGAATAGGGACAGATACGCAGTATTTT
CDR3: CASSVKGIGTDTQYF

length: 14
V: TRBV5-1
D: .
size: .
J: TRBJ1-2
DNA: TGCGCCAGCAGCTCAACGACAACGAACTATGGCTACACCTTC
CDR3: CASSSTTTNYGYTF

length: 14
V: TRBV10-3
D: .
size: .
J: TRBJ2-1
DNA: TGTGCCATCAGTCCTGACACAGGGTCCAATGAGCAGTTCTTC
CDR3: CAISPDTGSNEQFF

length: 15
V: TRBV2
D: .
size: .
J: TRBJ1-1
DNA: TGTGCCAGCAGATACCAAGGCGGACGGCTACAGGGAGCTTTCTTT
CDR3: CASRYQGGRLQGAFF

length: 16
V: TRBV4-2
D: TRBD1
size: once
J: TRBJ2-7
DNA: TGTGCCAGCAGCCAAGATCTCTCGGGACAGGGGTACGAGCAGTACTTC
CDR3: CASSQDLSGQGYEQYF

length: 15
V: TRBV2
D: .
size: few
J: TRBJ1-1
DNA: TGTGCCAGCACTCCTCCAACTGGGGTTGCCACTGAAGCTTTCTTT
CDR3: CASTPPTGVATEAFF

length: 17
V: TRBV5-6
D: TRBD2
size: .
J: TRBJ2-2
DNA: TGTGCCAGCAGCTTCCGGGGTAGCGGGAAGAACACCGGGGAGCTGTTTTTT
CDR3: CASSFRGSGKNTGELFF

length: 15
V: TRBV7-9
D: .
size: .
J: TRBJ2-1
DNA: TGTGCCAGCAGCTCACCCTCGCTTAATTACCATGAGCAGTTCTTC
CDR3: CASSSPSLNYHEQFF

length: 13
V: TRBV10-3
D: .
size: .
J: TRBJ1-1
DNA: TGTGCCACTAAAGTACAGGGTTTCCCTGAAGCTTTCTTT
CDR3: CATKVQGFPEAFF

length: 13
V: TRBV4-3
D: .
size: .
J: TRBJ1-2
DNA: TGCGCCAGCAGCCAAGGAAGGGGAAGCGGCTACACCTTC
CDR3: CASSQGRGSGYTF

length: 12
V: TRBV5-1
D: .
size: .
J: TRBJ2-3
DNA: TGCGCCAGCGTAAGCCAAGGAGATACGCAGTATTTT
CDR3: CASVSQGDTQYF

length: 16
V: TRBV28
D: .
size: .
J: TRBJ1-2
DNA: TGTGCCAGCAGTTTATTGGGCAACCCTGCAACCTATGGCTACACCTTC
CDR3: CASSLLGNPATYGYTF

length: 15
V: TRBV19
D: .
size: .
J: TRBJ1-1
DNA: TGTGCCAGTAGTATAGAATTGACATTGAACACTGAAGCTTTCTTT
CDR3: CASSIELTLNTEAFF

length: 16
V: TRBV5-6
D: .
size: .
J: TRBJ1-1
DNA: TGTGCCAGCAGCGCCACCACTGACAGGCTGAGCACTGAAGCTTTCTTT
CDR3: CASSATTDRLSTEAFF

length: 13
V: TRBV7-9
D: .
size: .
J: TRBJ2-2
DNA: TGTGCCAGCAGCGTCCAGGCCACCGGGGAGCTGTTTTTT
CDR3: CASSVQATGELFF

length: 14
V: TRBV9
D: TRBD2
size: .
J: TRBJ2-5
DNA: TGTGCCAGCAGCGAGCGGGGTCCCCAAGAGACCCAGTACTTC
CDR3: CASSERGPQETQYF

length: 15
V: TRBV2
D: .
size: few
J: TRBJ1-5
DNA: TGTGCCAGCAGTGAGTCCGGGATTAGCAATCAGCCCCAGCATTTT
CDR3: CASSESGISNQPQHF

length: 14
V: TRBV28
D: TRBD1
size: .
J: TRBJ1-6
DNA: TGTGCCAGCAGCCCAGGGGGGTCTGGTTCACCCCTCCACTTT
CDR3: CASSPGGSGSPLHF

length: 15
V: TRBV6-5
D: .
size: once
J: TRBJ1-3
DNA: TGTGCCAGCAGTTACTCCGGACAACGGGGAAACACCATATATTTT
CDR3: CASSYSGQRGNTIYF

length: 17
V: TRBV2
D: TRBD1
size: .
J: TRBJ2-2
DNA: TGTGCCAGCAGTGAAGAGGGGGCCCTGTCGCGAACCGGGGAGCTGTTTTTT
CDR3: CASSEEGALSRTGELFF

length: 13
V: TRBV6-1
D: TRBD1
size: .
J: TRBJ1-2
DNA: TGTGCCAGCAGTGACCCGACAGGGGGTGGCTACACCTTC
CDR3: CASSDPTGGGYTF

length: 9
V: TRBV20-1
D: .
size: .
J: TRBJ1-1
DNA: TGCAGTTCTTTTCCTGAAGCTTTCTTT
CDR3: CSSFPEAFF

length: 15
V: TRBV5-1
D: .
size: .
J: TRBJ2-5
DNA: TGCGCCAGCAGCGTGGGGCTTCGAGGGGTTGAGACCCAGTACTTC
CDR3: CASSVGLRGVETQYF

length: 14
V: TRBV30
D: TRBD1
size: .
J: TRBJ1-2
DNA: TGTGCCTGGAGCGAAGAGACAGGGGTCTATGGCTACACCTTC
CDR3: CAWSEETGVYGYTF

length: 11
V: TRBV19
D: .
size: .
J: TRBJ1-1
DNA: TGTGCCAGTAGGGGGGGGCCTGAAGCTTTCTTT
CDR3: CASRGGPEAFF

length: 15
V: TRBV7-9
D: .
size: once
J: TRBJ2-1
DNA: TGTGCCAGCAGCCCGTGGGGGGGGGCTTACAATGAGCAGTTCTTC
CDR3: CASSPWGGAYNEQFF

length: 13
V: TRBV11-3
D: TRBD2
size: .
J: TRBJ2-1
DNA: TGTGCCAGCAGCTTGGGAGGGGAAAATGAGCAGTTCTTC
CDR3: CASSLGGENEQFF

length: 13
V: TRBV5-1
D: .
size: .
J: TRBJ1-4
DNA: TGCGCCAGCAGGCCAGCGGGTAATGAAAAACTGTTTTTT
CDR3: CASRPAGNEKLFF

length: 16
V: TRBV5-3
D: TRBD1
size: .
J: TRBJ1-5
DNA: TGTGCCAGAAGGTTTGGACAGGAGTATAGCAATCAGCCCCAGCATTTT
CDR3: CARRFGQEYSNQPQHF

length: 16
V: TRBV4-1
D: .
size: .
J: TRBJ2-5
DNA: TGCGCCAGCAGCCAAGATAACACGGCTACCATTCAGACCCAGTACTTC
CDR3: CASSQDNTATIQTQYF

length: 16
V: TRBV4-2
D: .
size: .
J: TRBJ1-5
DNA: TGTGCCAGCAGCCAAGAGACGGGACTCCAGAATCAGCCCCAGCATTTT
CDR3: CASSQETGLQNQPQHF

length: 18
V: TRBV2
D: .
size: .
J: TRBJ1-4
DNA: TGTGCCAGCAGTGACGGACTACAACTCGTTGCAACTAATGAAAAACTGTTTTTT
CDR3: CASSDGLQLVATNEKLFF

length: 14
V: TRBV30
D: .
size: .
J: TRBJ1-5
DNA: TGTGCCTGGAGTGACAGGGATAACAATCAGCCCCAGCATTTT
CDR3: CAWSDRDNNQPQHF

length: 12
V: TRBV7-9
D: .
size: .
J: TRBJ1-2
DNA: TGTGCCAGCAGCTTAGAAGGGTATGGCTACACCTTC
CDR3: CASSLEGYGYTF

length: 11
V: TRBV6-1
D: .
size: .
J: TRBJ1-2
DNA: TGTGCCGGAAGGGTTGACTATGGCTACACCTTC
CDR3: CAGRVDYGYTF

length: 14
V: TRBV4-2
D: .
size: .
J: TRBJ2-3
DNA: TGTGCCAGCAGCCAAGATCGGGACACAGATACGCAGTATTTT
CDR3: CASSQDRDTDTQYF

length: 15
V: TRBV19
D: .
size: .
J: TRBJ1-5
DNA: TGTGCCAGTAGTATGGGGAGTTATAGCAATCAGCCCCAGCATTTT
CDR3: CASSMGSYSNQPQHF

length: 15
V: TRBV6-1
D: .
size: .
J: TRBJ1-5
DNA: TGTGCCAGCAGTGAATTGAAAGGGAAGGGGCAGCCCCAGCATTTT
CDR3: CASSELKGKGQPQHF

length: 15
V: TRBV19
D: .
size: once
J: TRBJ1-3
DNA: TGTGCCAGTAGGACGGACGGCAGCTCTGGAAACACCATATATTTT
CDR3: CASRTDGSSGNTIYF

length: 16
V: TRBV19
D: TRBD1
size: .
J: TRBJ1-4
DNA: TGTGCCAGTAGCACAGGATCGGGACAGGTGTATGAAAAACTGTTTTTT
CDR3: CASSTGSGQVYEKLFF

length: 14
V: TRBV25-1
D: .
size: few
J: TRBJ2-2
DNA: TGTGCCAGCAGTGAATTGTCAGCGGGCGGGGAGCTGTTTTTT
CDR3: CASSELSAGGELFF

length: 15
V: TRBV6-6
D: TRBD1
size: once
J: TRBJ2-7
DNA: TGTGCCAGCAACGACAGGGGCTCTAGCTCCTACGAGCAGTACTTC
CDR3: CASNDRGSSSYEQYF

length: 15
V: TRBV2
D: TRBD1
size: few
J: TRBJ1-4
DNA: TGTGCCAGCAGCAAGGACAGGGGGCGAAACGAAAAACTGTTTTTT
CDR3: CASSKDRGRNEKLFF

length: 12
V: TRBV4-2
D: .
size: few
J: TRBJ1-4
DNA: TGTGCCAGCAGCCAAGAGGTTGAAAAACTGTTTTTT
CDR3: CASSQEVEKLFF

length: 15
V: TRBV19
D: .
size: .
J: TRBJ1-5
DNA: TGTGCCAGTAGTATATGGTCGACAGTAGAACAGCCCCAGCATTTT
CDR3: CASSIWSTVEQPQHF

length: 12
V: TRBV19
D: .
size: .
J: TRBJ1-6
DNA: TGTGCCAGTAGCCTAGGGGGGTCACCCCTCCACTTT
CDR3: CASSLGGSPLHF

length: 20
V: TRBV4-1
D: .
size: .
J: TRBJ1-6
DNA: TGCGCCAGCAGCCAAGATGGGGAGATGGCAGACATGTTCCGGGGTTCACCCCTCCACTTT
CDR3: CASSQDGEMADMFRGSPLHF